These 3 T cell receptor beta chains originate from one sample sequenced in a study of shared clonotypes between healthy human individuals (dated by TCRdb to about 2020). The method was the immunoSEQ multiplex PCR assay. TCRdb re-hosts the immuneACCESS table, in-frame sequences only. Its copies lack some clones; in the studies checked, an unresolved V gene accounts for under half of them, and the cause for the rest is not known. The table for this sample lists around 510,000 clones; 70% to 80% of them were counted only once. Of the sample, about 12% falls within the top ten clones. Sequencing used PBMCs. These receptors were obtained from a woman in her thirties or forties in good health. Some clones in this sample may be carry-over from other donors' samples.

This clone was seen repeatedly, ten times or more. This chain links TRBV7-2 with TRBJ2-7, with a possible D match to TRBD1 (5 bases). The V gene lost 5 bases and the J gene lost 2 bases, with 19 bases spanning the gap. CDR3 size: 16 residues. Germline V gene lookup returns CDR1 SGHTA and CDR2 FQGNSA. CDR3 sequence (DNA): TGTGCCAGCAGCCTCCTTGGGGCACGTCAAACCTACGAGCAGTACTTC. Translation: CASSLLGARQTYEQYF.

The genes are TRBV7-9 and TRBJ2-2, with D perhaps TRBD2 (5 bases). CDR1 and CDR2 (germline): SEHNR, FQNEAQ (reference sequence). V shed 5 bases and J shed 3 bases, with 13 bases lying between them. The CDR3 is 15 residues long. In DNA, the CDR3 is TGTGCCAGCAGCCCACGGAGGATGGACACCGGGGAGCTGTTTTTT. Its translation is CASSPRRMDTGELFF.

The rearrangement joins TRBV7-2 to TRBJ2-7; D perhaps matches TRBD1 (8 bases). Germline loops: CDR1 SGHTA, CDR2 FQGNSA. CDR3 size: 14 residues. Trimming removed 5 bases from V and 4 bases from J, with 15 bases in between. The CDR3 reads CASSPDRGGYEQYF. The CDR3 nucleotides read TGTGCCAGCAGCCCCGACAGGGGAGGGTACGAGCAGTACTTC.